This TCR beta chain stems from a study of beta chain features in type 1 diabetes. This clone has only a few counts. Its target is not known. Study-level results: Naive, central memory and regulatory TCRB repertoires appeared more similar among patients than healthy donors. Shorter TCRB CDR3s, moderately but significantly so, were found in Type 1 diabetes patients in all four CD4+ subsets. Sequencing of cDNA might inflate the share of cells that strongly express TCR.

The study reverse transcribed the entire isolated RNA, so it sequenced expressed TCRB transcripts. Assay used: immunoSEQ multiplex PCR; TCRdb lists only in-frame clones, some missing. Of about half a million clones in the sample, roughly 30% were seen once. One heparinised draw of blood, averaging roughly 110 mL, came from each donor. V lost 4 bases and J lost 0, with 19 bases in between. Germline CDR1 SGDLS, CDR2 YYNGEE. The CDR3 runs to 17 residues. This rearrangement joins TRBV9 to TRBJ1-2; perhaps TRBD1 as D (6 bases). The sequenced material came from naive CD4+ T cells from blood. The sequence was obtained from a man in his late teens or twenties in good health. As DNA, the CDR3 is TGTGCCAGCAGCCCTCGGACAGCTCCGGGATCTAACTATGGCTACACCTTC. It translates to CASSPRTAPGSNYGYTF.